Listed below are T cell receptor beta chains from one sample, sequenced in a study of shared clonotypes between healthy human individuals. The assay was immunoSEQ multiplex PCR, and TCRdb's table has in-frame clones only and misses some. Here the sample spans approximately 470,000 clones, 70% to 80% being singletons. Source material: PBMCs. The receptor set was obtained from a woman aged 40 to 50 in good health. Some clones in this sample may be carry-over from other donors' samples. Each CDR3 is given with its conserved first and last residue. A D gene is named only where the DNA matches it firmly. Some rows mark clone size as missing; the rest say once, few, many or name a class of expanded clone.

abundance	d_gene	j_gene	v_gene	CDR3aa	CDR3nt
-	TRBD1	TRBJ2-1	TRBV5-1	CASSLRSPRDSYSVEQFF	TGCGCCAGCAGCTTAAGGTCCCCCCGGGACAGCTACAGCGTGGAGCAGTTCTTC
-	-	TRBJ1-2	TRBV4-3	CASSQGHGLYGYTF	TGCGCCAGCAGCCAAGGTCACGGACTTTATGGCTACACCTTC
once	TRBD1	TRBJ2-3	TRBV5-1	CASSWQGQGPDTQYF	TGCGCCAGCAGCTGGCAGGGACAGGGCCCAGATACGCAGTATTTT
-	-	TRBJ2-1	TRBV28	CASSFTWEQFF	TGTGCCAGCAGTTTCACCTGGGAGCAGTTCTTC
-	-	TRBJ2-7	TRBV30	CAWSVGGYEQYF	TGTGCCTGGAGTGTAGGGGGGTACGAGCAGTACTTC
few	-	TRBJ2-3	TRBV28	CASSFGDTQYF	TGTGCCAGCAGTTTCGGGGATACGCAGTATTTT
-	-	TRBJ2-5	TRBV19	CASSWAGEGWETQYF	TGTGCCAGTAGTTGGGCAGGGGAAGGGTGGGAGACCCAGTACTTC
-	-	TRBJ1-3	TRBV5-1	CASSLGGNVGNTIYF	TGCGCCAGCAGCTTGGGAGGCAACGTTGGAAACACCATATATTTT
-	-	TRBJ1-4	TRBV18	CASSPKGHSEKLFF	TGTGCCAGCTCACCTAAAGGACATTCAGAAAAACTGTTTTTT
once	-	TRBJ2-1	TRBV5-1	CASTENNEQFF	TGCGCCAGCACCGAAAACAATGAGCAGTTCTTC
-	-	TRBJ2-4	TRBV29-1	CSARDGGNIQYF	TGCAGCGCCAGGGACGGAGGAAACATTCAGTACTTC
-	-	TRBJ2-5	TRBV28	CASSFPPGQGKETQYF	TGTGCCAGCAGTTTCCCCCCGGGACAAGGGAAAGAGACCCAGTACTTC
-	-	TRBJ2-7	TRBV7-9	CASTPGRDFPFGEGEQYF	TGTGCCAGCACCCCCGGCCGGGACTTTCCTTTCGGGGAAGGTGAGCAGTACTTC
-	-	TRBJ2-3	TRBV6-5	CASTTSGGRTDTQYF	TGTGCCAGCACCACCTCCGGGGGGCGCACAGATACGCAGTATTTT
-	-	TRBJ2-7	TRBV2	CASSGLLGNEQYF	TGTGCCAGCAGTGGCCTCCTAGGGAACGAGCAGTACTTC
-	-	TRBJ2-3	TRBV5-6	CASSLTPGVTDTQYF	TGTGCCAGCAGCTTGACCCCGGGGGTAACAGATACGCAGTATTTT
-	TRBD1	TRBJ1-2	TRBV9	CASSPGQGDYGYTF	TGTGCCAGCAGCCCGGGACAGGGGGACTATGGCTACACCTTC
-	TRBD2	TRBJ2-1	TRBV6-5	CASSLAGGRWEQFF	TGTGCCAGCAGTTTAGCGGGAGGGCGATGGGAGCAGTTCTTC
few	-	TRBJ2-7	TRBV6-5	CASSYPRGAGEQYF	TGTGCCAGCAGTTACCCTAGGGGGGCGGGCGAGCAGTACTTC
-	-	TRBJ2-7	TRBV7-2	CASSLAIAGSYEQYF	TGTGCCAGCAGCTTAGCAATCGCGGGCTCCTACGAGCAGTACTTC
-	-	TRBJ1-2	TRBV7-9	CASSREPDVYGYTF	TGTGCCAGCAGTAGGGAACCGGACGTCTATGGCTACACCTTC
few	-	TRBJ1-2	TRBV5-6	CASSSTGDGGYTF	TGTGCCAGCAGCTCCACAGGAGACGGTGGCTACACCTTC
-	TRBD1	TRBJ1-5	TRBV7-2	CASSEGTGGNQPQHF	TGTGCCAGCAGCGAGGGGACAGGGGGTAATCAGCCCCAGCATTTT
-	TRBD2	TRBJ2-3	TRBV5-1	CASSLVGREATDTQYF	TGCGCCAGCAGCTTGGTTGGGCGGGAGGCCACAGATACGCAGTATTTT
-	TRBD1	TRBJ2-3	TRBV7-9	CASSLTGQGKNTQYF	TGTGCCAGCAGCCTGACCGGACAGGGTAAAAATACGCAGTATTTT
few	TRBD2	TRBJ2-1	TRBV30	CAWRGGGAGVEQFF	TGTGCCTGGAGAGGAGGAGGAGCGGGAGTTGAGCAGTTCTTC
-	-	TRBJ1-3	TRBV15	CATSRDLGRTSGNTIYF	TGTGCCACCAGCAGAGACCTGGGACGGACCTCTGGAAACACCATATATTTT
-	-	TRBJ2-3	TRBV5-1	CASRSQARSTDTQYF	TGCGCCAGCCGTTCCCAAGCGAGAAGCACAGATACGCAGTATTTT
-	-	TRBJ2-2	TRBV7-9	CASSLGGYSRPGELFF	TGTGCCAGCAGCTTAGGGGGTTACTCACGCCCCGGGGAGCTGTTTTTT
-	-	TRBJ2-7	TRBV19	CASSPVAGLTYEQYF	TGTGCCAGTAGTCCAGTGGCGGGCCTAACCTACGAGCAGTACTTC
-	TRBD1	TRBJ2-2	TRBV5-1	CASSFRTGSKTGELFF	TGCGCCAGCAGCTTCCGGACAGGGTCAAAGACCGGGGAGCTGTTTTTT
-	TRBD2	TRBJ2-3	TRBV7-2	CASSLASGRSDTQYF	TGTGCCAGCAGCTTAGCTAGCGGGAGGTCGGATACGCAGTATTTT
-	TRBD2	TRBJ2-5	TRBV5-1	CASSWASGRPQETQYF	TGCGCCAGCAGCTGGGCTAGCGGGAGACCCCAAGAGACCCAGTACTTC
-	-	TRBJ2-1	TRBV7-2	CASSPTPSNEQFF	TGTGCCAGCAGCCCCACCCCCTCCAATGAGCAGTTCTTC
-	TRBD2	TRBJ2-1	TRBV11-2	CASSRRPGLALDEQFF	TGTGCCAGCAGCCGACGCCCGGGACTAGCTCTGGATGAGCAGTTCTTC
-	TRBD2	TRBJ2-1	TRBV6-4	CASSDSGLAEGGEQFF	TGTGCCAGCAGTGACTCGGGACTAGCGGAGGGGGGTGAGCAGTTCTTC